The clone carrying this T cell receptor beta chain was counted at least ten times. The antigen is undetermined. Germline assignment: CDR1 MRHNA and CDR2 SNTAGT. The CDR3 has 15 amino acids. Unmatched junction bases numbered 5, after V lost 4 bases and J lost 5 bases. TCRdb re-derived calls from the 5' RACE reads in MiXCR, one entry per CDR3 protein. Among approximately 100,000 distinct CDR3 sequences listed, over 15% were seen once. These data belong to a study of T-cell memory formation after mild COVID-19. Study details: Clusters of TCRs were largely donor specific.

General study findings and limits: Among clones peaking at day 37 in the second wave, SARS-CoV-2 specificity remained unconfirmed.

Sequencing input: PBMCs or a T cell subset sorted from them (not recorded which). V usage is TRBV6-4 and J usage is TRBJ2-1, with 10 bases matching TRBD2. The sequence came from an adult woman who had mild COVID-19 (a few samples of this study predate the infection). Cell type and time point are not known. CDR3 coding DNA: TGTGCCAGCAGTGGCCAAACTAGCGGGAACAATGAGCAGTTCTTC. Translating it yields CASSGQTSGNNEQFF.